A single sample is the source of the 25 T cell receptor beta chains below, sequenced in a study of monozygotic twins with inflammatory bowel disease. Reanalyzing the 5' RACE reads, TCRdb keeps one entry per CDR3 protein, without DNA. The sample holds under 200,000 distinct CDR3 sequences. Sequenced sample: blood. The receptors shown here come from a human donor with ulcerative colitis or Crohn's disease, or a healthy co-twin of an affected twin (not recorded which).

The chain has TRBV5-1 and TRBJ2-2. The CDR3 spans 16 residues. Germline CDR1 SGHRS, CDR2 YFSETQ. The CDR3: CASSLEAARYTGELFF.

This chain uses TRBV20-1 with TRBJ2-1. The CDR3 is 15 residues long. Germline CDR1 reads DFQATT; CDR2 reads SNEGSKA (reference sequence). The CDR3 region is CSARDLAGSYNEQFF.

This chain uses TRBV5-1 with TRBJ2-5; TCRdb's D gene call, TRBD2, goes unchecked for lack of DNA. This CDR3 region has 14 residues. Looked up from germline, CDR1 is SGHRS and CDR2 is YFSETQ. The CDR3 sequence is CASSPSRSQETQYF.

The chain carries TRBV14 and TRBJ1-3. The germline gives CDR1 SGHDN, CDR2 FVKESK. The CDR3 loop spans 16 amino acids. The CDR3 is CASSQDLQSSGNTIYF.

The chain combines TRBV12-3 or TRBV12-4 with TRBJ2-6. This CDR3 is 13 amino acids long. CDR3 residues: CASSASGANVLTF.

V usage is TRBV11-2 and J usage is TRBJ2-3; TCRdb returns TRBD2, unconfirmable since there is no DNA. The CDR3 is 15 residues long. In germline, CDR1 is SGHAT, CDR2 FQNNGV. The chain's CDR3 is CASSGRRGSTDTQYF. The variable domain in full, completed from reference TRBV11-2 and TRBJ2-3, reads EAGVAQSPRYKIIEKRQSVAFWCNPISGHATLYWYQQILGQGPKLLIQFQNNGVVDDSQLPKDRFSAERLKGVDSTLKIQPAKLEDSAVYLCASSGRRGSTDTQYFGPGTRLTVL.

The chain employs TRBV20-1 and TRBJ2-1; as DNA is missing, the TRBD2 call by TCRdb cannot be tested. CDR3 size: 15 residues. The germline CDR1 and CDR2 sequences are DFQATT and SNEGSKA (reference sequence). This CDR3 is CSALSPGSGKNEQFF.

The V gene is TRBV25-1, the J gene TRBJ2-1; TCRdb gives TRBD1 as the D gene, but with no DNA this cannot be confirmed. Germline V lookup: CDR1 MGHDK, CDR2 SYGVNS. There are 13 residues in the CDR3. CDR3: CASSEAGRGEQFF.

The chain employs TRBV24-1 and TRBJ2-5; TCRdb names TRBD2, which stays unverified in the absence of DNA. The CDR3 extends over 12 amino acids. Germline values: CDR1 KGHDR, CDR2 SFDVKD. The CDR3 spells CATSDGGETQYF.

The J gene is TRBJ2-2, the V gene TRBV20-1. This CDR3 region has 17 residues. Germline loops: CDR1 DFQATT, CDR2 SNEGSKA (reference sequence). CDR3: CSARDWSELANTGELFF.

The genes are TRBV20-1 and TRBJ2-5; TCRdb calls TRBD1, which cannot be checked without DNA. CDR1 is DFQATT, CDR2 SNEGSKA, per germline (reference sequence). This CDR3 region has 13 residues. The CDR3 protein is CSAERGAQETQYF.

CDR3 residues: CSAPRLGFHYGYTF. The rearrangement joins TRBV20-1 to TRBJ1-2. Germline assignment: CDR1 DFQATT and CDR2 SNEGSKA (reference sequence). The CDR3 is 14 amino acids.

V is TRBV12-3 or TRBV12-4 and J is TRBJ1-1. The CDR3 consists of 13 residues. The CDR3: CASSLGASTEAFF.

This rearrangement joins TRBV28 to TRBJ1-5. CDR3 length: 14 amino acids. Germline V gene data show CDR1 as MDHEN and CDR2 as SYDVKM. The CDR3 sequence is CASSWDSARQPQHF.

The V and J genes are TRBV29-1 and TRBJ2-7; there is no DNA to check the TCRdb D call of TRBD1. CDR1 SQVTM and CDR2 ANQGSEA come from the germline V gene. The CDR3 sequence is 12 residues long. This CDR3 reads CSTIGTGWKQYF.

The rearrangement uses TRBV5-4 and TRBJ1-2; TCRdb's D call, TRBD1, is unchecked because there is no DNA. The CDR3 runs to 12 residues. Germline CDR1 is SGHNT and CDR2 is YYREEE (reference sequence). Here the CDR3 reads CATRTEQYGYTF.

The chain carries TRBV15 and TRBJ1-5. This CDR3 contains 16 residues. Germline CDR1 reads LNHNV; CDR2 reads YYDKDF (reference sequence). CDR3: CATSTYKLNSNQPQHF.

The rearrangement links TRBV27 to TRBJ2-5; TCRdb calls TRBD1, which cannot be checked without DNA. Germline loops: CDR1 MNHEY, CDR2 SMNVEV (reference sequence). This CDR3 has 14 amino acids. The CDR3 sequence is CATRSPTLGETQYF.

The genes are TRBV7-3 and TRBJ2-3; as DNA is missing, the TRBD1 call by TCRdb cannot be tested. This CDR3 has 13 residues. Germline loops: CDR1 SGHTA, CDR2 FQGTGA. The CDR3 here is CASSPGPSDTQYF.

The CDR3 spells CASSLDRTKTQYF. The rearrangement uses TRBV7-6 and TRBJ2-5; with no DNA, the TCRdb D assignment of TRBD1 cannot be verified. Germline lookup yields CDR1 SGHVS and CDR2 FNYEAQ. This CDR3 has 13 amino acids.

The chain couples TRBV2 to TRBJ2-1; no DNA is available, so the TRBD1 call from TCRdb remains unchecked. Germline loops: CDR1 SNHLY, CDR2 FYNNEI. The CDR3 sequence is 17 residues long. The CDR3 sequence: CASSEGVSGASSSEQFF. The whole variable domain, filled in from reference TRBV2 and TRBJ2-1, reads EPEVTQTPSHQVTQMGQEVILRCVPISNHLYFYWYRQILGQKVEFLVSFYNNEISEKSEIFDDQFSVERPDGSNFTLKIRSTKLEDSAMYFCASSEGVSGASSSEQFFGPGTRLTVL.

V gene TRBV20-1 combines with J gene TRBJ2-3; TCRdb returns TRBD1, unconfirmable since there is no DNA. Per germline, CDR1 DFQATT and CDR2 SNEGSKA (reference sequence). The CDR3 contains 13 residues. The CDR3 loop is CSARLDRADTQYF.

This chain connects TRBV19 to TRBJ2-1; the TRBD2 assignment by TCRdb is unverifiable without DNA. Germline CDR1 is LNHDA and CDR2 is SQIVND (reference sequence). This CDR3 has 19 residues. The CDR3: CATRESQGLADFSYNEQFF.

The chain has TRBV12-3 or TRBV12-4 and TRBJ2-6; TCRdb returns TRBD1, unconfirmable since there is no DNA. The CDR3 spans 17 residues. Here the CDR3 reads CASSPGQGAAGANVLTF.

The chain recombines TRBV5-1 with TRBJ2-1; there is no DNA to check the TCRdb D call of TRBD2. Germline CDR1 is SGHRS and CDR2 is YFSETQ. This CDR3 is built from 17 residues. CDR3: CASSNSRTSGNYNEQFF.